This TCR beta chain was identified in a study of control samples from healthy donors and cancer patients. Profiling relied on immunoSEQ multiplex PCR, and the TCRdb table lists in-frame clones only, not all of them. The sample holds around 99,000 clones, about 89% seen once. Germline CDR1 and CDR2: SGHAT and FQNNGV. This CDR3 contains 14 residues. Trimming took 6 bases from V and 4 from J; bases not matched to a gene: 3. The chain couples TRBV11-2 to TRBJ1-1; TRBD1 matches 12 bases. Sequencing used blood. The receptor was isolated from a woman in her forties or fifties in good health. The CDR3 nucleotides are TGTGCCAGCAGGGGACAGGGGGCCAGCACTGAAGCTTTCTTT. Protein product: CASRGQGASTEAFF.